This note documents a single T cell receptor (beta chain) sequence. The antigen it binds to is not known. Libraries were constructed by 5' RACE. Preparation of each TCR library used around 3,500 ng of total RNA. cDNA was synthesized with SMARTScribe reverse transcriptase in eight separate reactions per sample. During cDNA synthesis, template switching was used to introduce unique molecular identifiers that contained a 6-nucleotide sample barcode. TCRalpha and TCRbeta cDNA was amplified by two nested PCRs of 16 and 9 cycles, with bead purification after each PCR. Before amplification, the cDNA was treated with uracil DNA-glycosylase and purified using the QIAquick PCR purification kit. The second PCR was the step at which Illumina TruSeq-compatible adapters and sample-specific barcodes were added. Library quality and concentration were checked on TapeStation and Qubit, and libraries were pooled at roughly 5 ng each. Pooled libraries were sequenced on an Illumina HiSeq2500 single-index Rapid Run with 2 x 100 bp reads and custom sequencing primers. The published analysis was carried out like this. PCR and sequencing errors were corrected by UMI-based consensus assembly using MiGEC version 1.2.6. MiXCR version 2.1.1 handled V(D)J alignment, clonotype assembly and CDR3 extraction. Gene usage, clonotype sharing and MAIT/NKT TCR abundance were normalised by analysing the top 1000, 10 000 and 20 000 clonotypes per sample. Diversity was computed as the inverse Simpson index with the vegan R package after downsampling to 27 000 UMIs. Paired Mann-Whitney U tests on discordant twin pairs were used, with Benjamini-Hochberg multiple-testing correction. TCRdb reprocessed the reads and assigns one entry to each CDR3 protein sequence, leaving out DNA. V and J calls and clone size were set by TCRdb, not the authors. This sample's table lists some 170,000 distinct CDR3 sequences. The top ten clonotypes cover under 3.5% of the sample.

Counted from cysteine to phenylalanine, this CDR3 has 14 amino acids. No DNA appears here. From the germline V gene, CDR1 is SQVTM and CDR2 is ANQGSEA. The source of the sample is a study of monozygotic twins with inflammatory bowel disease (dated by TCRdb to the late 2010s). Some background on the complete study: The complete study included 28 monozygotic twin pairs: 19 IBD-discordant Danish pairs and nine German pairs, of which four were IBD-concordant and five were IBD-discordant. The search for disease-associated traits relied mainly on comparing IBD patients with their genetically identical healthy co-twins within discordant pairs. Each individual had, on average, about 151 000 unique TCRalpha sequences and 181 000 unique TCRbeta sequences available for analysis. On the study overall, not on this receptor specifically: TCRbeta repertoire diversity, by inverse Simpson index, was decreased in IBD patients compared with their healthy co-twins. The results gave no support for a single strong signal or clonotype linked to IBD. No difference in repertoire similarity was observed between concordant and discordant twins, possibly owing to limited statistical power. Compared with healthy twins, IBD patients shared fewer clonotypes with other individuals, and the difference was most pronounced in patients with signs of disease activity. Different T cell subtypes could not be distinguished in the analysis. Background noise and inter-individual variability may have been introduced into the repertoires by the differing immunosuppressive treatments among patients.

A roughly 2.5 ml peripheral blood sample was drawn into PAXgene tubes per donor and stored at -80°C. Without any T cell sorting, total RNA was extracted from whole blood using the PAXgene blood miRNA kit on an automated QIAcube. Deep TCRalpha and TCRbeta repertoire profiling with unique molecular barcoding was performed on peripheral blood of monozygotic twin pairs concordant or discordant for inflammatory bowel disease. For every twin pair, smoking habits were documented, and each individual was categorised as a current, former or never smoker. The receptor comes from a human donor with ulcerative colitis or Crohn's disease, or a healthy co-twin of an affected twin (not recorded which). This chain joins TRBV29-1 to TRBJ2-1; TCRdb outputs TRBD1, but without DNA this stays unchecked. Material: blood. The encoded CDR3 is CSVVYPGFNNEQFF.